The entry below describes one T cell receptor beta chain. Antigen unknown. This entry comes from a study of T cell responses to AZD1222 COVID-19 vaccine. Study overall: Combined were second doses at about 4 or about 12 weeks.

The CDR3 runs to 16 residues. CDR1 and CDR2 from the germline V gene are SGHAT and FQDESV (reference sequence). After removal of 4 bases from V and 6 bases from J, the junction contained 11 bases not matched to a gene. Whole-study results and caveats: Donors were mostly white British, more females; clonal diversity possibly underestimated. Dominant CD4 TCR responses targeted spike regions 160-218 and 743-854.

Only in-frame clones appear in the TCRdb table, and some are missing; sequencing was by immunoSEQ multiplex PCR. The profile covers over 140,000 clones, with roughly 90% appearing a single time and about 5% taken by the ten largest. The genes are TRBV11-1 and TRBJ2-7, with 11 bases fitting TRBD1. The specimen was peripheral blood, collected on day 0 of AZD1222 vaccination. The receptor was isolated from an adult in good health. In DNA, the CDR3 is TGTGCCAGCAGCTCCGCCGGGACAGGGGGTTCGGTCGAGCAGTACTTC. It translates to CASSSAGTGGSVEQYF.